The 31 T cell receptor beta chains below were found in one sample sequenced in a study of Graves' ophthalmopathy and Graves' hyperthyroidism. The TCR beta CDR3 regions underwent amplification from RNA transcripts. First-round RT-PCR used HTBI primers; second-round multiplex PCR followed. Using its own MiXCR run on the multiplex PCR reads, TCRdb lists one record per CDR3 protein. The sample has 600,000 to 950,000 distinct CDR3 sequences; 35% to 50% are singletons. Sequenced material: peripheral blood. These receptors came from an adult man with Graves' ophthalmopathy.

This chain links TRBV12-3 or TRBV12-4 with TRBJ2-7, with 11 bases aligning to TRBD1. The end of the DNA fits TRBJ2-1 better, so the J call may be wrong. The CDR3 consists of 15 residues. The CDR3 reads CASSLGQGASNEQFF. The DNA of the CDR3 is TGTGCCAGCAGCCTTGGACAGGGGGCTTCGAATGAGCAGTTCTTC.

The chain is built from TRBV5-1 and TRBJ1-5; 8 bases match TRBD1. CDR3 length equals 16 residues. V shed 1 base and J 5 bases; nucleotides not matched to a gene: 8. Per the germline V gene, CDR1 is SGHRS and CDR2 is YFSETQ. The chain's CDR3 is CASSLQMGQVHQPQHF. The CDR3 nucleotides are TGCGCCAGCAGCTTGCAGATGGGACAGGTTCATCAGCCCCAGCATTTT. The full variable domain, with the rest looked up from reference TRBV5-1 and TRBJ1-5, is KAGVTQTPRYLIKTRGQQVTLSCSPISGHRSVSWYQQTPGQGLQFLFEYFSETQRNKGNFPGRFSGRQFSNSRSEMNVSTLELGDSALYLCASSLQMGQVHQPQHFGDGTRLSIL.

This clonotype came up many times. This chain links TRBV20-1 with TRBJ2-6; TRBD1 or TRBD2 may be the D gene (5 bases each). There are 14 residues in the CDR3. V was trimmed by 7 bases and J by 4 bases, leaving 14 bases between them. Germline CDR1 is DFQATT and CDR2 is SNEGSKA (reference sequence). The CDR3 DNA follows: TGCAGTGTAACGAGGGGTGCGGGGGCCAACGTCCTGACTTTC. Protein: CSVTRGAGANVLTF.

In DNA form, the CDR3 reads TGTGCCATCAGTGGGGGACCGGCCTATGGGAGCACAGATACGCAGTATTTT. Protein: CAISGGPAYGSTDTQYF. The chain links TRBV10-3 to TRBJ2-3, with D perhaps assigned TRBD1 or TRBD2 (5 bases each). From germline, CDR1 is ENHRY and CDR2 SYGVKD. CDR3 length: 17 amino acids. V dropped 4 bases and J dropped 0 bases, with 17 bases sitting between them.

DNA for the CDR3: TGTGCCAGCAGCTTTGTCCAGGCCTACGAGCAGTACTTC. Protein: CASSFVQAYEQYF. The chain recombines TRBV7-6 with TRBJ2-7; D gene ambiguous. Deletions cut 3 bases from V and 2 bases from J, with 8 bases between. Looked up from germline, CDR1 is SGHVS and CDR2 is FNYEAQ. The CDR3 contains 13 residues.

This clonotype came up many times. The rearrangement links TRBV29-1 to TRBJ1-2, with D maybe TRBD1 (5 bases). CDR1 is SQVTM and CDR2 is ANQGSEA in the germline V gene. The CDR3 extends over 14 amino acids. The ends were cut back, 7 bases at V and 4 bases at J, with 19 bases in the middle. The CDR3 is CSADDSDTTYGYTF. CDR3 nucleotide sequence: TGCAGCGCCGACGATTCGGACACTACCTATGGCTACACCTTC. The complete variable domain, with remaining parts taken from reference TRBV29-1 and TRBJ1-2, reads SAVISQKPSRDICQRGTSLTIQCQVDSQVTMMFWYRQQPGQSLTLIATANQGSEATYESGFVIDKFPISRPNLTFSTLTVSNMSPEDSSIYLCSADDSDTTYGYTFGSGTRLTVV.

This clonotype showed up many times. This chain uses TRBV10-3 with TRBJ2-7, with 8 bases identical to TRBD2. The CDR3 totals 12 residues. Germline loops: CDR1 ENHRY, CDR2 SYGVKD. V dropped 8 bases and J dropped 3; count of bases not matched to a gene: 3. The CDR3 protein is CAIGTRIYEQYF. CDR3 DNA: TGTGCCATCGGGACTAGGATCTACGAGCAGTACTTC.

Regarding this clonotype: This may come from a read error, since a much larger clone is one base off. This chain connects TRBV25-1 to TRBJ2-2; D uncertain. Per germline, CDR1 MGHDK and CDR2 SYGVNS. V dropped 8 bases and J dropped 3 bases, with 10 bases sitting between them. The CDR3 has 13 residues. CDR3 region: CASSPPHTGELFF. Here the CDR3 DNA reads TGTGCCAGCTCACCACCCCACACCGGGGAGCTGTTTTTT.

This clonotype was detected many times. The CDR3 nucleotides are TGTGCCAGCAGCGGGGGACAGGGAAGTGGGTCACCCCTCCACTTT. Translated, it gives CASSGGQGSGSPLHF. The chain joins TRBV9 to TRBJ1-6; 9 nucleotides match TRBD1. The germline CDR1 and CDR2 sequences are SGDLS and YYNGEE. V was clipped by 3 bases and J by 10 bases; unmatched bases: 8. The CDR3 has 15 amino acids.

This clonotype was recorded at least ten times. The V gene is TRBV10-3, the J gene TRBJ2-7; 7 nucleotides align to TRBD2. This CDR3 contains 15 residues. V gave up 2 bases and J gave up 1 base; unmatched junction bases: 5. Per the germline V gene, CDR1 is ENHRY and CDR2 is SYGVKD. The CDR3 bases are TGTGCCATCAGTGAGCCGGGACTACCATCCTACGAGCAGTACTTC. Its protein is CAISEPGLPSYEQYF.

With regard to this clonotype: A read error is possible here, since a much larger clone lies one base away. The chain uses TRBV15 and TRBJ2-6; D might be TRBD1 or TRBD2, each matching 6 bases. Germline V gene lookup returns CDR1 LNHNV and CDR2 YYDKDF (reference sequence). CDR3 length equals 19 residues. V was pared by 0 bases and J by 4 bases, with 19 bases between. CDR3 region: CATSRDLLAGGAGANVLTF. In DNA form, the CDR3 reads TGTGCCACCAGCAGAGATCTCCTCGCCGGGGGCGCGGGGGCCAACGTCCTGACTTTC.

The chain is built from TRBV6-9 and TRBJ2-7; a weak D match, TRBD2 (5 bases). CDR1 is MNHGY, CDR2 SVAAGI, per germline. The CDR3 is 16 amino acids. Trimming took 7 bases from V and 3 from J, leaving 22 bases between them. Here the CDR3 DNA reads TGTGCCAGCAACTCAGAGGGCCCAGACTATGGCTACGAGCAGTACTTC. Protein sequence: CASNSEGPDYGYEQYF.

There are a few counts of this clonotype. V is TRBV6-5 and J is TRBJ1-5; 7 nucleotides align to TRBD1. The CDR3 has 16 residues. Germline trimming cut 5 bases from V and 0 bases from J; bases unmatched to any gene: 7. Germline-derived CDR1 and CDR2 are MNHEY and SVGAGI. CDR3 in amino acids: CASSRDRRYSNQPQHF. The DNA of the CDR3 is TGTGCCAGCAGTCGGGACAGACGTTATAGCAATCAGCCCCAGCATTTT.

This clonotype was counted many times. V and J are TRBV15 and TRBJ1-5; D perhaps matches TRBD1 (6 bases). Looked up from germline, CDR1 is LNHNV and CDR2 is YYDKDF (reference sequence). The CDR3 has 15 amino acids. The V gene lost 0 bases and the J gene lost 7 bases, with 13 bases spanning the gap. This chain's CDR3 is CATSRDGQGRQPQHF. CDR3 sequence (DNA): TGTGCCACCAGCAGAGATGGGCAGGGGCGGCAGCCCCAGCATTTT.

Many counts were recorded for this clonotype. V is TRBV19 and J is TRBJ1-5; D may be TRBD1 (6 bases). Trimming took 6 bases from V and 0 from J, leaving 15 bases between them. Germline V gives CDR1 LNHDA, CDR2 SQIVND (reference sequence). The CDR3 spans 16 residues. CDR3 coding DNA: TGTGCCAGTAGCCTGACAGGAGTAGATAGCAATCAGCCCCAGCATTTT. Residues: CASSLTGVDSNQPQHF.

This clonotype was seen once. The genes are TRBV7-9 and TRBJ2-7; TRBD1 matches at 8 bases. Germline V lookup: CDR1 SEHNR, CDR2 FQNEAQ (reference sequence). The CDR3 loop spans 14 amino acids. V shed 5 bases, J shed 6 bases, and the junction held 9 bases outside the gene matches. CDR3 nucleotides: TGTGCCAGCAGCCCCGGACAGGGACGGTTCGAGCAGTACTTC. Its translation: CASSPGQGRFEQYF.

The chain joins TRBV5-6 to TRBJ2-2; D is perhaps TRBD1 (6 bases). Trimming pared 1 base from V and 0 bases from J, leaving 16 bases between. The CDR3 is 18 amino acids. The germline CDR1 and CDR2 sequences are SGHDT and YYEEEE. Written as DNA, the CDR3 is TGTGCCAGCAGCTTGTCCAGGGGTCTTGCCCCGAACACCGGGGAGCTGTTTTTT. Protein sequence: CASSLSRGLAPNTGELFF.

Concerning this clonotype: This may stem from a read error, because a much larger clone lies one nucleotide away. This chain joins TRBV7-9 and TRBJ2-7; 10 bases match TRBD2. This CDR3 is 15 amino acids long. Germline-derived CDR1 and CDR2 are SEHNR and FQNEAQ (reference sequence). As DNA, the CDR3 is TGTGCCAGCAGCTTAGTAGCGGGAGGACGAGAAGAGCAGTGCTTC. This translates into CASSLVAGGREEQCF.

The V gene is TRBV5-1, the J gene TRBJ2-2; D may be TRBD2 (5 bases). The CDR3 sequence is 15 residues long. Germline assignment: CDR1 SGHRS and CDR2 YFSETQ. V lost 4 bases, J lost 2 bases, and 12 bases lay in between. This CDR3 reads CASSRLEENTGELFF. The CDR3 coding sequence is TGCGCCAGCAGCCGATTGGAGGAAAACACCGGGGAGCTGTTTTTT.

Turning to this clonotype: The conserved phenylalanine or tryptophan normally closing the CDR3 is absent here, so this likely arose from a read error. It is unclear where the CDR3 begins or ends on the DNA, so no DNA is shown, and the CDR3 is as TCRdb lists it. This chain links TRBV7-9 with TRBJ2-6; the table gives TRBD1 as D, unverified against the DNA. The germline V gene encodes CDR1 SEHNR and CDR2 FQNEAQ (reference sequence). The CDR3 length equals 9 residues, ends included. The CDR3 here is CASSLALGQ.

There are a few counts of this clonotype. The chain recombines TRBV19 with TRBJ2-6; D is perhaps TRBD2 (6 bases). CDR1 and CDR2 (germline): LNHDA, SQIVND (reference sequence). This CDR3 region has 15 residues. V shed 7 bases and J shed 3 bases, with 13 bases lying between them. The CDR3 DNA reads TGTGCCAGTACTTTGGCGGGGATTGGGGCCAACGTCCTGACTTTC. It encodes CASTLAGIGANVLTF.

This clonotype was detected once. This chain uses TRBV7-8 with TRBJ1-2, with 10 positions matching TRBD1. Germline loops: CDR1 SGHVS, CDR2 FQNEAQ. This CDR3 is 12 amino acids long. Trimming cost V 11 bases and J 4 bases; bases outside gene matches: 4. Here the CDR3 reads CASGQGRYGYTF. The CDR3 DNA reads TGTGCCTCGGGACAGGGGCGCTATGGCTACACCTTC.

This chain links TRBV5-1 with TRBJ1-2; 8 bases map to TRBD1. The junction had 1 base not matched to a gene; V was cut back by 0 bases and J by 0 bases. CDR1 and CDR2 (germline): SGHRS, YFSETQ. CDR3 length equals 15 residues. The CDR3 bases are TGCGCCAGCAGCTTGGACAGGGGGTCTAACTATGGCTACACCTTC. It translates to CASSLDRGSNYGYTF.

V is TRBV5-8 and J is TRBJ2-7; 8 bases match TRBD1. Per germline, CDR1 SGHTS and CDR2 YDEGEE. V lost 1 base, J lost 2 bases, and 5 bases stayed unmatched. The CDR3 covers 15 residues. CDR3 DNA sequence: TGTGCCAGCAGCTTGCAGGCAGGGGGCACCTACGAGCAGTACTTC. Residues: CASSLQAGGTYEQYF.

This clonotype was seen ten or more times. CDR3 sequence: CASSPRAHSGNTIYF. Written as DNA, the CDR3 is TGTGCCAGCAGCCCCCGGGCCCACTCTGGAAACACCATATATTTT. The chain joins TRBV9 to TRBJ1-3, with unresolved D. Deletions cut 4 bases from V and 0 bases from J, with 11 bases between. Germline CDR1 reads SGDLS; CDR2 reads YYNGEE. The CDR3 has 15 amino acids.

In this sample, this clonotype turned up many times. The chain is built from TRBV15 and TRBJ1-1; tentative D call: TRBD1 (6 bases). There are 17 residues in the CDR3. CDR1 is LNHNV, CDR2 YYDKDF, per germline (reference sequence). V gave up 0 bases and J gave up 6 bases, with 20 bases separating them. CDR3 coding DNA: TGTGCCACCAGCAGAGAGAGGGGGGGTTTGAAGGGACCTGAAGCTTTCTTT. Translated: CATSRERGGLKGPEAFF.

The gene calls are TRBV7-4 and TRBJ2-7, with D hard to call. Germline CDR1 reads SGHVT; CDR2 reads SQSDAQ. Trimming removed 6 bases from V and 4 bases from J, with 16 bases in between. This CDR3 contains 14 residues. CDR3 nucleotide sequence: TGTGCCAGCAGTTTAAGTGTAGGGTCTTACGAGCAGTACTTC. This sequence encodes CASSLSVGSYEQYF.

Concerning this clonotype itself: The junction departs from the called germline gene at one end, perhaps through a read error. This chain joins TRBV10-3 and TRBJ2-3; TRBD2 might be the D (5 bases). Germline lookup yields CDR1 ENHRY and CDR2 SYGVKD. This CDR3 is 15 amino acids long. The CDR3 nucleotides read TGTGCCAGCAGTTTGGCGGGCCCAACCACAGATACGCAGTATTTT. Its protein is CASSLAGPTTDTQYF.

There are many counts of this clonotype. The V and J genes are TRBV2 and TRBJ2-7; maybe TRBD1 (5 bases). From germline, CDR1 is SNHLY and CDR2 FYNNEI. This CDR3 has 14 amino acids. Trimming shortened V by 7 bases and J by 2 bases, and 15 bases separated the two germline ends. The chain's CDR3 is CASKDRQGAYEQYF. Written as DNA, the CDR3 is TGTGCCAGCAAGGACCGGCAAGGGGCCTACGAGCAGTACTTC.

The rearrangement links TRBV6-6 to TRBJ2-5; 10 bases line up with TRBD2. The germline V gene encodes CDR1 MNHNY and CDR2 SVGAGI (reference sequence). J was trimmed by 4 bases and V by 2 bases; bases with no gene match: 4. The CDR3 covers 15 residues. The CDR3 loop is CASSYGTSVGETQYF. In nucleotides, the CDR3 is TGTGCCAGCAGTTACGGGACTAGCGTGGGAGAGACCCAGTACTTC.

This sequence joins TRBV20-1 and TRBJ2-2; TRBD2 matches at 10 bases. V shed 2 bases and J 4 bases; nucleotides not matched to a gene: 4. Per germline, CDR1 DFQATT and CDR2 SNEGSKA (reference sequence). The CDR3 length is 15 residues. The CDR3 sequence: CSARPSGSRTGELFF. The CDR3 DNA sequence: TGCAGTGCTAGACCTAGCGGGAGTCGCACCGGGGAGCTGTTTTTT.